The T cell receptor beta chain described here comes from a study of T cells after yellow fever vaccination. Whole-study context: Preparation used SMART-Seq v4 Ultra Low Input for the low-cell-number fractions. Notes on the study in general: Most clones from primary vaccination resurfaced after the booster (about 96% CD4, over 85% CD8).

TCR cDNA was made by 5'RACE template switching, adding a universal primer site and UMIs. TCRdb recomputed calls from the 5' RACE reads with MiXCR, one row per CDR3 protein. The profile shows 200,000 to 300,000 distinct CDR3 sequences, more than 6.5% of them singletons. This clonotype was counted only a few times. Its antigen is not identified. The CDR3 totals 15 residues. J was trimmed by 1 base and V by 6 bases; bases with no gene match: 5. Germline V gene lookup returns CDR1 SGHTA and CDR2 FQGNSA. This clonotype was sampled from a man under 40 who received the YFV17D yellow fever vaccine. The sample in question was CD4+ T cells sorted from PBMCs, obtained on the day of the yellow fever booster vaccination. The V call is TRBV7-2, the J call TRBJ2-1, with 8 bases identical to TRBD1. CDR3 nucleotides: TGTGCCAGCAGAAATCAGGGGGCATCCTACAATGAGCAGTTCTTC. It yields the protein CASRNQGASYNEQFF.